This T cell receptor beta chain is drawn from a study of blood T cell repertoires in COVID-19. Study information: Whether acute or convalescent, the COVID-19 samples came from the United States, Italy and Spain. In each case, the material was cDNA or gDNA derived from T cells, B-cell-depleted T cells, or PBMCs.

In the study's own analysis: Estimation of nucleated cell counts relied on the amplification of reference gene primers. Assay used: immunoSEQ multiplex PCR; TCRdb lists only in-frame clones, some missing. V and J calls and clone size come straight from that table; D and trimming were deduced from the DNA. Among about 120,000 clones listed, roughly 79% were seen once. This CDR3 is 14 amino acids long. Germline V gives CDR1 SNHLY, CDR2 FYNNEI. Trimming pared 8 bases from V and 5 bases from J, leaving 18 bases between. This TCR came from a man between 70 and 80 years old with active or convalescent COVID-19. Specimen: peripheral blood. The V and J genes are TRBV2 and TRBJ2-5; D is possibly TRBD1 (7 bases). CDR3 region: CASGQGGGRETQYF. The CDR3 DNA reads as TGTGCCAGCGGTCAGGGGGGCGGCAGGGAGACCCAGTACTTC.